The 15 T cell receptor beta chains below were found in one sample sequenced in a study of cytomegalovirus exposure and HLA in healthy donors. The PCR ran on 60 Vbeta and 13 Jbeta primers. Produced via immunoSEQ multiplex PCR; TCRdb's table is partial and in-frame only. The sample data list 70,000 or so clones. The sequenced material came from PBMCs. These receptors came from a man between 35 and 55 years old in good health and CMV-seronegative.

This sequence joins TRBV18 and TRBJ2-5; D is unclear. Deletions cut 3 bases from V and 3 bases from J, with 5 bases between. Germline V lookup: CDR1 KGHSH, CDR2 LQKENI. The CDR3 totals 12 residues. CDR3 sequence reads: CASSPFEETQYF. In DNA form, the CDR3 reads TGTGCCAGCTCACCCTTCGAAGAGACCCAGTACTTC.

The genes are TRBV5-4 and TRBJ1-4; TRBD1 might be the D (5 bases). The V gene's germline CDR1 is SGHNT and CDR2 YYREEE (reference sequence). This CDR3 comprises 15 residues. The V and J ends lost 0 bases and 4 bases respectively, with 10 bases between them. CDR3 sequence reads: CASSLASGINEKLFF. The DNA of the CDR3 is TGTGCCAGCAGCTTGGCGTCAGGGATTAATGAAAAACTGTTTTTT.

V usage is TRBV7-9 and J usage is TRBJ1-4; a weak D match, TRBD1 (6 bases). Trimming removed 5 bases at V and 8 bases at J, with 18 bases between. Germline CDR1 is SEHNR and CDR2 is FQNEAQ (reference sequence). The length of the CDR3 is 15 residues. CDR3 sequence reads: CASSPAEGVGEKLFF. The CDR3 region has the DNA TGTGCCAGCAGCCCAGCTGAGGGGGTAGGAGAAAAACTGTTTTTT.

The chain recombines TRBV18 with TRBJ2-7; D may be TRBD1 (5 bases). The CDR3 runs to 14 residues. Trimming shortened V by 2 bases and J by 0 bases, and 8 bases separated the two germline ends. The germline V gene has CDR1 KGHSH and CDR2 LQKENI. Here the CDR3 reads CASSPGAGSYEQYF. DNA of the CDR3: TGTGCCAGCTCACCAGGGGCCGGCTCCTACGAGCAGTACTTC.

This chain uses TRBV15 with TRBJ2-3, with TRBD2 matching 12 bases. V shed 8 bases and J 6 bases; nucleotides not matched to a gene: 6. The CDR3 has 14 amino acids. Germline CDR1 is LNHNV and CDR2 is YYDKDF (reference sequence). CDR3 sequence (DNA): TGTGCCACCGCCCTAGCGGGAGGGTCTGATACGCAGTATTTT. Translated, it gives CATALAGGSDTQYF.

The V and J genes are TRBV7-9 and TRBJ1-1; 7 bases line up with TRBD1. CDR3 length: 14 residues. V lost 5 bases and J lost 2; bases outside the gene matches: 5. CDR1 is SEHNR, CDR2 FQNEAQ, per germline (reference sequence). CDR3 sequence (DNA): TGTGCCAGCAGCAAGAGGGACAGCAACACTGAAGCTTTCTTT. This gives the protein CASSKRDSNTEAFF.

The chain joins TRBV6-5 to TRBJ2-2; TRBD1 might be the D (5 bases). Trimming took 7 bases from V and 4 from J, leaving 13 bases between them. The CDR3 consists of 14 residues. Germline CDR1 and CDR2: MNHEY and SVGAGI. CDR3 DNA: TGTGCCAGCACCAAAATGGGGCGCACCGGGGAGCTGTTTTTT. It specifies CASTKMGRTGELFF.

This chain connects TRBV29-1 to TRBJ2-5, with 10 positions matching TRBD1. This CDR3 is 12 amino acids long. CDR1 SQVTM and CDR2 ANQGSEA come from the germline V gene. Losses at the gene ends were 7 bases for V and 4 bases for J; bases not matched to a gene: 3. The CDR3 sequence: CSAGQGRETQYF. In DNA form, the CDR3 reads TGCAGCGCGGGACAGGGGAGAGAGACCCAGTACTTC.

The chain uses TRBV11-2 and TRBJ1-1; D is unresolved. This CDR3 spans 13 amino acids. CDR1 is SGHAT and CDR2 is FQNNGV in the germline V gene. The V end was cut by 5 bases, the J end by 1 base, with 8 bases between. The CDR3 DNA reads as TGTGCCAGCAGCCCAGAGGCGAACACTGAAGCTTTCTTT. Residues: CASSPEANTEAFF.

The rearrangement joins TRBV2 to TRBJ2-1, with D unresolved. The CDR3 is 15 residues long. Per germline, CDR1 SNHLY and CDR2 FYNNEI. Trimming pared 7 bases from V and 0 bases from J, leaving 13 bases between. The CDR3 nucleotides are TGTGCCAGCACCGGTGTAGCTAGCTCCTACAATGAGCAGTTCTTC. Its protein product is CASTGVASSYNEQFF.

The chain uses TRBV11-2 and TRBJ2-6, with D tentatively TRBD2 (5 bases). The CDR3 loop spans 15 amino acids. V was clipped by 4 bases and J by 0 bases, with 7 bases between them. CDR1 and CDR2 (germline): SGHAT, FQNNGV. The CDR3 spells CASSSRGSGANVLTF. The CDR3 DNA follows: TGTGCCAGCAGCTCCCGGGGCTCTGGGGCCAACGTCCTGACTTTC.

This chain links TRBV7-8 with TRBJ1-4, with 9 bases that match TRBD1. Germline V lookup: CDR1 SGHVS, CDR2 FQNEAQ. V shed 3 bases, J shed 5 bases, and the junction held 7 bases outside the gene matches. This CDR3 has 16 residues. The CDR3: CASSLLRDRVNEKLFF. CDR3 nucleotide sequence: TGTGCCAGCAGCTTGCTCCGGGACAGGGTGAATGAAAAACTGTTTTTT.

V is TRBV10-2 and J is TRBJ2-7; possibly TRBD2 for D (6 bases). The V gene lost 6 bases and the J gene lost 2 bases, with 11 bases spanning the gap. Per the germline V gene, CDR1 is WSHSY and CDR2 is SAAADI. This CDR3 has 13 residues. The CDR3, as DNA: TGCGCCAGCAGCCACTCGGGAGCCTACGAGCAGTACTTC. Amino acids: CASSHSGAYEQYF.

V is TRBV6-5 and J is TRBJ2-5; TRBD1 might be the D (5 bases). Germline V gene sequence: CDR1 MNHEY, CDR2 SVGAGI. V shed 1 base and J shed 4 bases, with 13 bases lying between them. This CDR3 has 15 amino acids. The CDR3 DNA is TGTGCCAGCAGTTACTGGGGCAGGATCGGAGAGACCCAGTACTTC. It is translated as CASSYWGRIGETQYF.

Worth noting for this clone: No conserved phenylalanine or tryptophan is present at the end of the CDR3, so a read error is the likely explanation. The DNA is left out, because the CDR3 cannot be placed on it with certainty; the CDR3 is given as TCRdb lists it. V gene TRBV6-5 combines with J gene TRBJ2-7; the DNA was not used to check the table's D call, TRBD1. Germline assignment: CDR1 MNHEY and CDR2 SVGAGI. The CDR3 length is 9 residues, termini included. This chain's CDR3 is CASSCRQGI.